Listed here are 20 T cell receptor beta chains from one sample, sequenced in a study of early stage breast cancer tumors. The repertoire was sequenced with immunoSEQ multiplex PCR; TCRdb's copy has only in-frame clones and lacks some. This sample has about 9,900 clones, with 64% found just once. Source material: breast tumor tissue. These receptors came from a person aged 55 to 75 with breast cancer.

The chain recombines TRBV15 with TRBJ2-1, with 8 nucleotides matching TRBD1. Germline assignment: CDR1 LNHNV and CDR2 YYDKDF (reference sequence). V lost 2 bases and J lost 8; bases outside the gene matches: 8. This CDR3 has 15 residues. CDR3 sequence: CATSRNTGGSDEQFF. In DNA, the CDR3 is TGTGCCACCAGCAGAAACACAGGGGGTAGCGATGAGCAGTTCTTC.

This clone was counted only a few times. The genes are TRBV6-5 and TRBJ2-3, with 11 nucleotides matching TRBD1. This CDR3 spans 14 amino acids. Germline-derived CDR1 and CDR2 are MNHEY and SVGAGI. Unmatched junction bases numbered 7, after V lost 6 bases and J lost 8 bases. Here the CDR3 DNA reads TGTGCCAGCAGAGCCGGGACAGGGGGGCGTACGCAGTATTTT. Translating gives CASRAGTGGRTQYF.

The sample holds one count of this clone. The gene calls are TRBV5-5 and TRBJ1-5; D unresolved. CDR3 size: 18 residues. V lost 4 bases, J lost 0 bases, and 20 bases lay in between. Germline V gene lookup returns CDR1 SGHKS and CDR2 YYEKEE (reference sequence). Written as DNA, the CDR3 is TGTGCCAGCAGCCCCGAAATGGGTCCCGGTATTAGCAATCAGCCCCAGCATTTT. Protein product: CASSPEMGPGISNQPQHF.

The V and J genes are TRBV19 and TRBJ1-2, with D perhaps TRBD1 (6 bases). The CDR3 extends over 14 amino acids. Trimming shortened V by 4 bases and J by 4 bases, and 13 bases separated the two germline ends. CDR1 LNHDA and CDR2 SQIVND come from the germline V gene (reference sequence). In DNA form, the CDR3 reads TGTGCCAGTAGTACGATAACAGGGATCTATGGCTACACCTTC. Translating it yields CASSTITGIYGYTF.

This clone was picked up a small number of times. The CDR3 here is CASSSGLNTEAFF. The CDR3 DNA reads TGTGCCAGCAGTTCAGGTTTGAACACTGAAGCTTTCTTT. The V gene is TRBV6-5, the J gene TRBJ1-1, with D uncertain. The V end lost 4 bases, the J end lost 0 bases, and 6 bases lay between the germline ends. Germline values: CDR1 MNHEY, CDR2 SVGAGI. The CDR3 has 13 amino acids.

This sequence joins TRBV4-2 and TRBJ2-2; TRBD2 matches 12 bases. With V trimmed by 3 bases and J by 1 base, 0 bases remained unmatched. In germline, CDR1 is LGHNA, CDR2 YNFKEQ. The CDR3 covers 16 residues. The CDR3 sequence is CASSQTSGGNTGELFF. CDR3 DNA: TGTGCCAGCAGCCAGACTAGCGGGGGGAACACCGGGGAGCTGTTTTTT.

DNA for the CDR3: TGTGCCAGTTCAGGGACACATACTAACTATGGCTACACCTTC. Residues: CASSGTHTNYGYTF. This chain joins TRBV6-1 and TRBJ1-2; D is possibly TRBD1 (6 bases). The CDR3 covers 14 residues. CDR1 MNHNS and CDR2 SASEGT come from the germline V gene. The ends were cut back, 9 bases at V and 0 bases at J, with 14 bases in the middle.

The CDR3 reads CASSLLGPTYEQYF. In nucleotides, the CDR3 is TGTGCCAGCAGTTTACTGGGTCCCACCTACGAGCAGTACTTC. J is TRBJ2-7 and V is TRBV28; no firm D call. Deletions cut 2 bases from V and 2 bases from J, with 10 bases between. CDR1 is MDHEN, CDR2 SYDVKM, per germline. The CDR3 contains 14 residues.

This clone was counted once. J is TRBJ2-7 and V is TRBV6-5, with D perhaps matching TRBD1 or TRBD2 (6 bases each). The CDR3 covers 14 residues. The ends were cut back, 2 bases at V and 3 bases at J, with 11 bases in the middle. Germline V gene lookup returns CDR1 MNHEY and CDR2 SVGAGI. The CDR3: CASSYRGGFYEQYF. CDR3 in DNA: TGTGCCAGCAGTTACCGAGGGGGGTTCTACGAGCAGTACTTC.

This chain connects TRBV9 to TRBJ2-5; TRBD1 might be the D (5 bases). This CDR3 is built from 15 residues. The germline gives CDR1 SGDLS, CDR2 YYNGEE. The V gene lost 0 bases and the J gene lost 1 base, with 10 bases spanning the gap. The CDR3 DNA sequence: TGTGCCAGCAGCGTAGAAGGGGTGGGCCAAGAGACCCAGTACTTC. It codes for CASSVEGVGQETQYF.

CDR3 amino acids: CASSLTQGSTEAFF. CDR3 sequence (DNA): TGTGCCAGCAGCTTAACACAGGGGTCTACCGAAGCTTTCTTT. This chain uses TRBV7-8 with TRBJ1-1, with TRBD1 matching 7 bases. Germline V gene sequence: CDR1 SGHVS, CDR2 FQNEAQ. The junction had 8 bases not matched to a gene; V was cut back by 2 bases and J by 8 bases. The CDR3 length is 14 residues.

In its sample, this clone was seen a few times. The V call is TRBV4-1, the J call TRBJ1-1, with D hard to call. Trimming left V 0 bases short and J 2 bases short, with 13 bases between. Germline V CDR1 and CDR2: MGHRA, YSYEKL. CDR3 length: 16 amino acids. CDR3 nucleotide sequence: TGCGCCAGCAGCCAAGATACGTATAGGCCAAACACTGAAGCTTTCTTT. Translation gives CASSQDTYRPNTEAFF.

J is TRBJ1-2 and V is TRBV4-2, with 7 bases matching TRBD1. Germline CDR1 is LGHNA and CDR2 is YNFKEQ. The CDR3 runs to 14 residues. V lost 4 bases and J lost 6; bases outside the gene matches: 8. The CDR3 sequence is CASSPGQARDGYTF. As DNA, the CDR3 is TGTGCCAGCAGCCCCGGACAGGCTAGGGATGGCTACACCTTC.

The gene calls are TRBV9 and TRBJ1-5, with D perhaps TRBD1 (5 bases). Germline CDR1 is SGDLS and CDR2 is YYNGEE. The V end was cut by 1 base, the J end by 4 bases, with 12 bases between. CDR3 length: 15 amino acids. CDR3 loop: CASSVQDSPNQPQHF. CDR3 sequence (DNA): TGTGCCAGCAGCGTACAAGACAGTCCTAATCAGCCCCAGCATTTT.

The CDR3 bases are TGTGCCAGCAGTGTCGCTAGCGGGAGGGTTCAGTACTTC. This translates into CASSVASGRVQYF. The V gene is TRBV6-4, the J gene TRBJ2-4; TRBD2 matches at 12 bases. This CDR3 region has 13 residues. V lost 4 bases and J lost 11; bases outside the gene matches: 3. Per the germline V gene, CDR1 is MRHNA and CDR2 is SNTAGT.

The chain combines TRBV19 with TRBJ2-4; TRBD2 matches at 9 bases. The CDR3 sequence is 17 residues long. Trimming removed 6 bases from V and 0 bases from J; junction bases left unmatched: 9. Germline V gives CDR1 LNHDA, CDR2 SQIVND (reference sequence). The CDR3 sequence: CASSPSGAVGAKNIQYF. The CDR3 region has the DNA TGTGCCAGTAGCCCTAGCGGGGCCGTAGGAGCCAAAAACATTCAGTACTTC.

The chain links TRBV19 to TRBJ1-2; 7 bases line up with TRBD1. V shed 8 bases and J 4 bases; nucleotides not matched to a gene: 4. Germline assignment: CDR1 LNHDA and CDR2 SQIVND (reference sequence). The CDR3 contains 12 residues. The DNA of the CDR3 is TGTGCCAGTGGACAGGAGATCTATGGCTACACCTTC. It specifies CASGQEIYGYTF.

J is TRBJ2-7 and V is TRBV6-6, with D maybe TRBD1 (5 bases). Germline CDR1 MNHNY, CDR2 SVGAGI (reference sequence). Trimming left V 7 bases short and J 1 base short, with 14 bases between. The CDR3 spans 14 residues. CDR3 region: CASTPTDLSYEQYF. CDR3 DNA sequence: TGTGCCAGCACCCCGACAGATTTATCCTACGAGCAGTACTTC.

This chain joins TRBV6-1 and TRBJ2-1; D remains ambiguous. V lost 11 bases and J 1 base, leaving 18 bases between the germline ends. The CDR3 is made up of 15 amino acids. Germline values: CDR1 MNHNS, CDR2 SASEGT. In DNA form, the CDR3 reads TGTGCCGCCTTACCCTTAGCTGGGTCCTACAATGAGCAGTTCTTC. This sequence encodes CAALPLAGSYNEQFF.

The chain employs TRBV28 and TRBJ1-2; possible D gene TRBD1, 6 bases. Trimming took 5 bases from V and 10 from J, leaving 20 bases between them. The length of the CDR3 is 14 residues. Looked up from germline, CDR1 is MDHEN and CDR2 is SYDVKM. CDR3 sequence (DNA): TGTGCCAGCAGTCCACCTAAAGGGGGGTCGGACTACACCTTC. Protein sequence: CASSPPKGGSDYTF.